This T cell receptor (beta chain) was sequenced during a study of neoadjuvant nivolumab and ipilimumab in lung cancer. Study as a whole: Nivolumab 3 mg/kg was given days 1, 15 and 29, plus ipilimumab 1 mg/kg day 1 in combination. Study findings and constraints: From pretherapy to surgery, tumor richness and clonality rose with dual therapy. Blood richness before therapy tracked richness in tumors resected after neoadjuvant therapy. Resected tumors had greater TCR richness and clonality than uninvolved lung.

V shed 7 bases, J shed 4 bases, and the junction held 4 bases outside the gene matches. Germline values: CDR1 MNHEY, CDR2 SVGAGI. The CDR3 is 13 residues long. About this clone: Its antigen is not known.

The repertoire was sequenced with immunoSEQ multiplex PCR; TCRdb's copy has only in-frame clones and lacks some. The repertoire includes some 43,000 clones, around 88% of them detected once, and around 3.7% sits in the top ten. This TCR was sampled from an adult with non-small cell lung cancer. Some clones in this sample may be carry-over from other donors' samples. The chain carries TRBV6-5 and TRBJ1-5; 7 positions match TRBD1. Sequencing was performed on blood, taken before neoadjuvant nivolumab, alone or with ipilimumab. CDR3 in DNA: TGTGCCAGCAACCCGACAGGGAATCAGCCCCAGCATTTT. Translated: CASNPTGNQPQHF.